This T cell receptor (beta chain) was sequenced for a study of blood T cell repertoires in COVID-19. Study overall: Material from acute and convalescent COVID-19 was sourced from the United States, Italy and Spain.

With V trimmed by 8 bases and J by 4 bases, 4 bases remained unmatched. From germline, CDR1 is MNHNY and CDR2 SVGAGI (reference sequence). This CDR3 is built from 14 residues. Study processing details: Amplification with reference gene primers provided the estimates of nucleated cell counts. The method was immunoSEQ multiplex PCR; TCRdb's version includes in-frame clones alone and lacks a portion of them. Clone size and V and J calls were adopted from that table, with D and trimming inferred from the DNA. The sample contains under 250,000 clones, 85% to 90% of which appear only once. The V gene is TRBV6-6, the J gene TRBJ2-2; 10 bases fit TRBD2. The receptor's source is a man younger than 40 with COVID-19, enrolled during active disease. The sequenced material came from peripheral blood. The CDR3 region is CASCLAGVTGELFF. CDR3 coding DNA: TGTGCCAGCTGCCTAGCGGGGGTCACCGGGGAGCTGTTTTTT.